The T cell receptor (beta chain) under discussion was sequenced for a study of CXCR3-negative and CXCR3-positive naive CD8 T cells (dated by TCRdb to the late 2010s). As for the study more broadly: In total, about 135 million TRB reads were obtained, or roughly 1.5 +/- 0.3 million reads per library. Data from ten or so donors, pooled across two independent experiments, went into the diversity and physicochemical repertoire analyses. The TRBV-TRBJ cluster analysis covered naive subsets from roughly 5 donors and memory cells from 3 donors. Findings and caveats that apply to the study as a whole: Repertoire diversity was comparably high in both naive subsets but much lower in memory CD8+ T cells. Compared with CXCR3-negative naive cells, CXCR3-positive naive cells had TRB CDR3s with higher hydrophobicity (lower Kidera factor 4), lower energy, and higher strength and volume indices. Because surface CD5, which is linked to self-reactivity in mice, was comparable between the naive subsets, TCR interaction strength was also inferred from the physicochemical properties of TRB CDR3s. Within the same donor, TRBV-TRBJ usage looked similar between naive CXCR3-negative and CXCR3-positive cells, but memory cells had distinct patterns. Because CXCR3 expression was partially decreased after cryopreservation, freshly isolated PBMCs were used for most assays.

Sequencing was carried out with a NextSeq 550. The Human TCR Profiling Kit (MiLaboratory) was used to prepare UMI-labeled 5' RACE TRB cDNA libraries. The full amount of extracted RNA was used for cDNA synthesis, and the full amount of resulting cDNA was used for PCR amplification. Libraries were prepared in parallel using an identical number of PCR cycles. The authors' pipeline ran thus. With a requirement of at least two reads per UMI, MIGEC and MiXCR extracted about 49,000 +/- 11,000 unique UMI-labeled TRB cDNA molecules per library. On average, roughly 40,000 +/- 10,000 functional in-frame TRB CDR3 nucleotide clonotypes lacking stop codons were found per library. After downsampling to 5000 UMI-labeled TRB molecules per sample, diversity metrics, including normalized Shannon-Wiener and Chao1, were computed in VDJtools. VDJtools was used to calculate clonotype-size-weighted physicochemical properties of the central five CDR3 residues, namely interaction energy, strength, volume and Kidera factor 4. After TCRdb reprocessed the reads, each CDR3 protein sequence was kept as one row, without DNA. The V and J calls follow TCRdb's processing rather than the paper's. The sample has 100,000 to 150,000 distinct CDR3 sequences on record. The ten largest account for around 0.5% of the sample.

Worth noting for this clonotype: The specificity of this receptor is unknown.

Taken from cysteine to phenylalanine, the CDR3 has 15 residues. No nucleotide data were recorded. The germline V gene specifies SQVTM as CDR1 and ANQGSEA as CDR2. Each CD8+ T cell subset was flow-sorted in triplicate, and 300,000 or so cells per subset were placed directly into RLT lysis buffer. To keep memory contaminants out, a stringent definition of naive CD8+ T cells was applied: CD45RO-CCR7+CD27+CD95-. Peripheral blood mononuclear cells were isolated from buffy coats using standard density gradient centrifugation. Naive CXCR3-negative and CXCR3-positive CD8+ T cells were flow-sorted on a FACSAria III. Total RNA was extracted from sorted cells with an RNeasy Mini Kit.

The chain couples TRBV29-1 to TRBJ1-1. The sequencing input was naive CXCR3- CD8+ T cells from blood. The sample's cell subset or site label is to be understood as: CD45RO-CCR7+CD27+CD95- naive CD8+ T cells lacking CXCR3 (TNR3-). The receptor comes from a human donor in good health. Some clones in this sample may be carry-over from other donors' samples. The CDR3 protein sequence reads: CSVEPSIEGNTEAFF. Here the CDR3 is joined to the reference TRBV29-1 and TRBJ1-1 genes, and the full variable domain is: SAVISQKPSRDICQRGTSLTIQCQVDSQVTMMFWYRQQPGQSLTLIATANQGSEATYESGFVIDKFPISRPNLTFSTLTVSNMSPEDSSIYLCSVEPSIEGNTEAFFGQGTRLTVV.